These 3 T cell receptor beta chains were sequenced from one sample in a study of blood T cell repertoires in COVID-19. Generated by immunoSEQ multiplex PCR, the TCRdb table keeps only in-frame clones and is missing some. The data contain about 260,000 clones, over 80% of them singletons. The sample taken for sequencing was peripheral blood. The receptor set was obtained from a woman between 40 and 50 years old who had recovered from COVID-19.

The rearrangement uses TRBV7-2 and TRBJ1-1; 7 bases agree with TRBD1. The CDR3 is made up of 14 amino acids. J lost 1 base, V lost 5 bases, and 4 bases had no gene match. From germline, CDR1 is SGHTA and CDR2 FQGNSA. The CDR3 reads CASSLDRENTEAFF. The CDR3 nucleotides read TGTGCCAGCAGCCTTGACAGGGAGAACACTGAAGCTTTCTTT.

The chain has TRBV6-5 and TRBJ1-1; D unresolved. V was pared by 6 bases and J by 3 bases, with 11 bases between. In germline, CDR1 is MNHEY, CDR2 SVGAGI. The CDR3 totals 13 residues. The CDR3 bases are TGTGCCAGCAGCCCGGGAGGCCACACTGAAGCTTTCTTT. Amino acid sequence: CASSPGGHTEAFF.

This clone has only one observation. J is TRBJ1-5 and V is TRBV25-1, with D perhaps matching TRBD1 (5 bases). This CDR3 region has 14 residues. Germline V CDR1 and CDR2: MGHDK, SYGVNS. The V end lost 6 bases, the J end lost 1 base, and 10 bases lay between the germline ends. The CDR3 reads CASSRQGSNQPQHF. As DNA, the CDR3 is TGTGCCAGCAGCCGCCAGGGCAGCAATCAGCCCCAGCATTTT.